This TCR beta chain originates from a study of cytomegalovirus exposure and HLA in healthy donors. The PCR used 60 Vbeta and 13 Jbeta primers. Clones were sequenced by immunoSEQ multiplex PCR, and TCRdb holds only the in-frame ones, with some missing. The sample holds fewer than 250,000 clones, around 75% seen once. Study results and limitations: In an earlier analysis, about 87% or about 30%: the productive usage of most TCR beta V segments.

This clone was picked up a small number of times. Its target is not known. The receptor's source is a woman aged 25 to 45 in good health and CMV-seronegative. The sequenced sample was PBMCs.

The CDR3 region is CASSVALYSEAFF. CDR3 in DNA: TGTGCCAGCAGCGTAGCCTTGTACTCTGAAGCTTTCTTT. The V call is TRBV9, the J call TRBJ1-1; D gene uncertain. The V gene lost 0 bases and the J gene lost 6 bases, with 9 bases spanning the gap. The CDR3 has 13 residues. In germline, CDR1 is SGDLS, CDR2 YYNGEE.